Presented here are 14 T cell receptor beta chains from one specimen sequenced in a study of graft-versus-host responses after intestinal transplantation. These receptors are not linked to any known antigen. Profiled with immunoSEQ multiplex PCR; TCRdb holds only in-frame clones, not every one. The sample has tens of thousands of clones, approximately 95% seen once. Source: unstimulated CD8+ T cells sorted from spleen or lymph node cells, taken before transplant. The receptors derive from a human donor who was the organ donor for an intestinal transplant.

The chain uses TRBV29-1 and TRBJ2-3; 12 bases match TRBD1. Trimming took 1 base from V and 2 from J; bases not matched to a gene: 16. Germline loops: CDR1 SQVTM, CDR2 ANQGSEA. The CDR3 contains 20 residues. CDR3 residues: CSVEGVPGQGALALTDTQYF. The CDR3, as DNA: TGCAGCGTTGAAGGGGTCCCGGGACAGGGGGCACTAGCCCTCACAGATACGCAGTATTTT.

This clone was picked up one time. This chain links TRBV6-1 with TRBJ1-5, with TRBD1 matching 7 bases. V was clipped by 6 bases and J by 5 bases; unmatched bases: 4. Per germline, CDR1 MNHNS and CDR2 SASEGT. The CDR3 covers 13 residues. The CDR3 region is CASSLTGDQPQHF. The DNA of the CDR3 is TGTGCCAGCAGCCTAACAGGGGATCAGCCCCAGCATTTT.

The rearrangement uses TRBV7-8 and TRBJ1-5, with D possibly TRBD1 on 5 matching bases. This CDR3 has 16 residues. Germline V gives CDR1 SGHVS, CDR2 FQNEAQ. Trimming left V 1 base short and J 4 bases short, with 14 bases between. The DNA of the CDR3 is TGTGCCAGCAGCTTAGGGGGCTGGGATTGGAATCAGCCCCAGCATTTT. It encodes CASSLGGWDWNQPQHF.

Here the CDR3 DNA reads TGTGCCAGTAGCCCGAAGCTGACAGGGGGGCTTAGCACAGATACGCAGTATTTT. Amino acids: CASSPKLTGGLSTDTQYF. V usage is TRBV19 and J usage is TRBJ2-3, with TRBD1 matching 9 bases. Per the germline V gene, CDR1 is LNHDA and CDR2 is SQIVND (reference sequence). This CDR3 has 18 residues. Trimming removed 6 bases from V and 0 bases from J; junction bases left unmatched: 13.

Of note for this clone: The identical CDR3 is also encoded by other nucleotide sequences in the sample. This sequence joins TRBV7-9 and TRBJ1-5; 11 bases match TRBD1. The germline V gene has CDR1 SEHNR and CDR2 FQNEAQ (reference sequence). V gave up 5 bases and J gave up 2 bases; unmatched junction bases: 11. The CDR3 totals 18 residues. CDR3 sequence (DNA): TGTGCCAGCAGCCACGGACAGGGGGCACTGGGAGGCAATCAGCCCCAGCATTTT. It is translated as CASSHGQGALGGNQPQHF.

This clone has only one observation. The chain recombines TRBV19 with TRBJ2-7; 8 bases are shared with TRBD1. The V gene's germline CDR1 is LNHDA and CDR2 SQIVND (reference sequence). V was clipped by 10 bases and J by 3 bases; unmatched bases: 8. There are 13 residues in the CDR3. CDR3 residues: CAISDRANYEQYF. CDR3 DNA sequence: TGTGCCATTTCGGACAGGGCGAACTACGAGCAGTACTTC.

This chain uses TRBV19 with TRBJ2-1, with D perhaps matching TRBD2 (7 bases). This CDR3 comprises 16 residues. Germline loops: CDR1 LNHDA, CDR2 SQIVND (reference sequence). Trimming stripped 7 bases from V and 1 base from J, with 17 bases between. The CDR3 loop reads CASIPRKGGSYNEQFF. CDR3 nucleotide sequence: TGTGCCAGTATTCCTAGGAAGGGGGGGTCCTACAATGAGCAGTTCTTC.

J is TRBJ2-3 and V is TRBV5-6; 7 nucleotides match TRBD1. Per germline, CDR1 SGHDT and CDR2 YYEEEE. The V and J ends lost 0 bases and 2 bases, in that order; junction bases with no gene match: 6. The CDR3 covers 16 residues. The DNA for the CDR3 is TGTGCCAGCAGCTTGGCCTTAACAGGGGACACAGATACGCAGTATTTT. It encodes CASSLALTGDTDTQYF.

The chain carries TRBV2 and TRBJ1-5; D is perhaps TRBD1 (5 bases). Trimming removed 6 bases from V and 1 base from J, with 13 bases in between. From germline, CDR1 is SNHLY and CDR2 FYNNEI. The CDR3 runs to 15 residues. The CDR3 spells CASRAGTESNQPQHF. CDR3 DNA: TGTGCCAGCAGAGCAGGGACGGAGAGCAATCAGCCCCAGCATTTT. Variable domain in full (rest from reference TRBV2 and TRBJ1-5): EPEVTQTPSHQVTQMGQEVILRCVPISNHLYFYWYRQILGQKVEFLVSFYNNEISEKSEIFDDQFSVERPDGSNFTLKIRSTKLEDSAMYFCASRAGTESNQPQHFGDGTRLSIL.

The chain combines TRBV29-1 with TRBJ2-1, with D perhaps matching TRBD1 (6 bases). Per germline, CDR1 SQVTM and CDR2 ANQGSEA. The length of the CDR3 is 14 residues. V was cut by 3 bases and J by 6 bases, with 15 bases left in between. CDR3 residues: CSVDPRGDFNEQFF. The CDR3 nucleotides are TGCAGCGTTGACCCCAGGGGAGACTTCAATGAGCAGTTCTTC.

The chain recombines TRBV2 with TRBJ2-7; D is undetermined. The V and J ends lost 4 bases and 3 bases respectively, with 10 bases between them. CDR3 size: 13 residues. Per germline, CDR1 SNHLY and CDR2 FYNNEI. The CDR3 DNA reads as TGTGCCAGCAGTGCTGGGGTCGACTACGAGCAGTACTTC. Translation: CASSAGVDYEQYF.

V is TRBV6-6 and J is TRBJ1-3, with D perhaps TRBD1 (5 bases). CDR3 length: 16 residues. Germline CDR1 and CDR2: MNHNY and SVGAGI (reference sequence). V lost 7 bases, J lost 2 bases, and 18 bases lay in between. The CDR3 DNA follows: TGTGCCAGCACACTTAAACCGGGGCCCCCTGGAAACACCATATATTTT. It is translated as CASTLKPGPPGNTIYF.

This clone was observed a single time. The chain joins TRBV28 to TRBJ1-1; D is undetermined. This CDR3 region has 17 residues. In germline, CDR1 is MDHEN, CDR2 SYDVKM. Trimming cost V 6 bases and J 1 base, with 21 bases left between them. CDR3 sequence (DNA): TGTGCCAGCAGCCCCCCGCCGACCGTAGATGGGAACACTGAAGCTTTCTTT. Its protein is CASSPPPTVDGNTEAFF.

This CDR3 is CASSLLTGISFYEQYF. The DNA for the CDR3 is TGTGCCAGCAGTTTGTTGACGGGGATATCCTTCTACGAGCAGTACTTC. V is TRBV27 and J is TRBJ2-7; D is perhaps TRBD2 (5 bases). The ends were cut back, 3 bases at V and 3 bases at J, with 18 bases in the middle. CDR1 and CDR2 (germline): MNHEY, SMNVEV (reference sequence). The length of the CDR3 is 16 residues.